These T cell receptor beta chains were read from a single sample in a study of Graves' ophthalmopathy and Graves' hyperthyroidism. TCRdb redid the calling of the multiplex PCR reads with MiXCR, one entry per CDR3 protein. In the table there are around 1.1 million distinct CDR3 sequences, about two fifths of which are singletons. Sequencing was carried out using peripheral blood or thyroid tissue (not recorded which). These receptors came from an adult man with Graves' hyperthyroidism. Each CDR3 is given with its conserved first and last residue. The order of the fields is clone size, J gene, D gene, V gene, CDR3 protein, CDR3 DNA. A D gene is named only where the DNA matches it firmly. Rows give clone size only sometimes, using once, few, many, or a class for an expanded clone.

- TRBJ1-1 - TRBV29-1 CSVATAERGISTEAFF TGCAGCGTAGCGACAGCGGAGAGGGGGATTTCGACTGAAGCTTTCTTT
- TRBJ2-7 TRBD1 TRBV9 CASIPHRDRVGEQCF TGTGCCAGCATCCCGCACCGGGACAGGGTGGGTGAGCAGTGCTTC
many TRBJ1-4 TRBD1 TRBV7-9 CASSQDRDREKLFF TGTGCCAGCAGCCAGGACAGGGACCGGGAAAAACTGTTTTTT
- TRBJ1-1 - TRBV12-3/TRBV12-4 CASSLPHTRRKNTEAFF TGTGCCAGCAGTTTACCCCACACAAGGCGGAAGAACACTGAAGCTTTCTTT
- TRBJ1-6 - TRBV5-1 CASSLRDTSPLHF TGCGCCAGCAGCTTGAGGGATACTTCACCCCTCCACTTT
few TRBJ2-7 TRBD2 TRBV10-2 CASSYVLGGNSYEQYF TGTGCCAGCAGTTACGTTCTCGGGGGGAACTCCTACGAGCAGTACTTC
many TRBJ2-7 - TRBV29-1 CSVEKGPGLPYEQYF TGCAGCGTTGAAAAGGGGCCAGGCCTCCCCTACGAGCAGTACTTC
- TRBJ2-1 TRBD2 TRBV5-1 CASSLTLAGGPIPYNEQFF TGCGCCAGCAGCTTGACACTAGCGGGGGGGCCGATTCCCTACAATGAGCAGTTCTTC
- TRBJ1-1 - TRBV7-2 CASSLRGESEAFF TGTGCCAGCAGCTTAAGGGGGGAGAGTGAAGCTTTCTTT
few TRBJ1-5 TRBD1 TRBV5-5 CASSLDRGTVPRGNQPQHF TGTGCCAGCAGCTTGGATCGGGGGACAGTACCTCGAGGGAATCAGCCCCAGCATTTT
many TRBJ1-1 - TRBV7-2 CASSLAPADTEAFF TGTGCCAGCAGCTTAGCGCCCGCCGACACTGAAGCTTTCTTT
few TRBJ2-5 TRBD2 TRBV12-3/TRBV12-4 CASSLGREYQETQYF TGTGCCAGCAGTTTAGGGCGGGAGTACCAAGAGACCCAGTACTTC
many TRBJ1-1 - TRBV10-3 CATYIPGNTEAFF TGTGCCACCTACATTCCGGGCAACACTGAAGCTTTCTTT
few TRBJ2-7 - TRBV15 CAASSDSGQGYEQYF TGTGCCGCCAGCAGTGACTCCGGGCAGGGTTACGAGCAGTACTTC
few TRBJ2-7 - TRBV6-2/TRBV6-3 CASSYSWVREQYF TGTGCCAGCAGTTACTCGTGGGTACGCGAGCAGTACTTC
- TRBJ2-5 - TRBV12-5 CASGLMGETQYF TGTGCTAGTGGTTTGATGGGCGAGACCCAGTACTTC
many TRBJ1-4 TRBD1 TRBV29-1 CSVAQGMEKLFF TGCAGCGTTGCACAGGGGATGGAAAAACTGTTTTTT
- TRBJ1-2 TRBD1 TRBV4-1 CASSLAGQGMGGYTF TGCGCCAGCAGCCTAGCGGGACAGGGGATGGGTGGCTACACCTTC
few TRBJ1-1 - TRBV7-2 CASSSHPGNTEAFF TGTGCCAGCAGCTCCCACCCGGGAAACACTGAAGCTTTCTTT
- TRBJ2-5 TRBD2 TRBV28 CASIALDRTSGRETQYF TGTGCCAGCATCGCTCTAGACCGGACTAGCGGGAGGGAGACCCAGTACTTC
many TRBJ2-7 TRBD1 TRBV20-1 CSAEPGQGAYEQYF TGCAGTGCTGAGCCCGGACAGGGGGCCTACGAGCAGTACTTC